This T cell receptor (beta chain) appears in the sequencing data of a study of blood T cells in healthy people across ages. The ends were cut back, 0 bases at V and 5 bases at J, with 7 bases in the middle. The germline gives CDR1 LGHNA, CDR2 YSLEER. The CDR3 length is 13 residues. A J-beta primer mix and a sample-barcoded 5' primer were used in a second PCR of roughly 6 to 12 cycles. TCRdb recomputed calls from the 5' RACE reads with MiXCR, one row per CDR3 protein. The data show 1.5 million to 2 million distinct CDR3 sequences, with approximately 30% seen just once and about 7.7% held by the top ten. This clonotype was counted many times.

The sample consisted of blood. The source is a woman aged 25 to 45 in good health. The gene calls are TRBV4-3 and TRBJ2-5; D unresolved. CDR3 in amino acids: CASSQDYSETQYF. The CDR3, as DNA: TGCGCCAGCAGCCAAGATTATTCGGAGACCCAGTACTTC.